What follows is one T cell receptor beta chain and its context. Its specificity is not known. These data come from a study of read filtering for tumor transcriptome and immune sequencing. Across the study: By R-ISS, stages I, II and III held approximately 8, 16 and 7 patients.

Molecular barcoded adaptors covering alpha/delta and beta/gamma chains were used on 400 ng RNA. TCRdb processed the reads anew with MiXCR; each CDR3 protein has one entry. The repertoire consists of around 20,000 distinct CDR3 sequences, with 22% occurring once and the leading ten covering 24%. Overall study findings and caveats: Sorted CD138-negative bone marrow cells were not purified T cells. Without single-read clonotypes, shared clonotype proportions correlated more between IR-seq and RNA-seq.

Trimming at V came to 4 bases and at J to 6 bases, leaving 4 bases not matched to a gene. Germline CDR1 is MNHEY and CDR2 is SVGAGI. CDR3 length equals 14 residues. V gene TRBV6-5 combines with J gene TRBJ1-5, with 9 bases that match TRBD1. This receptor was identified in a donor aged 40 or over with multiple myeloma. The specimen was a population of CD138-negative cells sorted from bone marrow. The CDR3 sequence: CASSSIQGAQPQHF. DNA of the CDR3: TGTGCCAGCAGTTCGATACAGGGGGCTCAGCCCCAGCATTTT.